The 3 T cell receptor beta chains presented below share a single source sample, sequenced in a study of shared clonotypes between healthy human individuals. Sequencing was performed with immunoSEQ multiplex PCR; in TCRdb, only in-frame clones are kept and a portion is missing. The table includes about 530,000 clones, 75% to 80% detected once. What was sequenced was PBMCs. The receptors here all came from a woman aged 40-49 years in good health. Some clones in this sample may be carry-over from other donors' samples.

V and J are TRBV28 and TRBJ2-2; TRBD1 matches at 7 bases. This CDR3 contains 15 residues. V trimming: 4 bases; J trimming: 2 bases; junction bases outside the gene matches: 4. Germline V gene data show CDR1 as MDHEN and CDR2 as SYDVKM. DNA for the CDR3: TGTGCCAGCAGTTCGACAGGGCTAAACACCGGGGAGCTGTTTTTT. This sequence encodes CASSSTGLNTGELFF.

V and J are TRBV5-4 and TRBJ2-3; D is possibly TRBD1 (6 bases). CDR3 size: 16 residues. V shed 4 bases and J shed 3 bases, with 18 bases lying between them. The V gene's germline CDR1 is SGHNT and CDR2 YYREEE (reference sequence). The CDR3 sequence is CASSDGQLVGTDTQYF. Here the CDR3 DNA reads TGTGCCAGCAGCGACGGACAGTTGGTGGGGACAGATACGCAGTATTTT.

V and J are TRBV7-3 and TRBJ2-6; no clear D. There are 17 residues in the CDR3. Germline loops: CDR1 SGHTA, CDR2 FQGTGA. V was trimmed by 0 bases and J by 1 base, leaving 10 bases between them. The CDR3 is CASSLTSTQSGANVLTF. The CDR3 bases are TGTGCCAGCAGCTTAACTTCAACCCAGTCTGGGGCCAACGTCCTGACTTTC.